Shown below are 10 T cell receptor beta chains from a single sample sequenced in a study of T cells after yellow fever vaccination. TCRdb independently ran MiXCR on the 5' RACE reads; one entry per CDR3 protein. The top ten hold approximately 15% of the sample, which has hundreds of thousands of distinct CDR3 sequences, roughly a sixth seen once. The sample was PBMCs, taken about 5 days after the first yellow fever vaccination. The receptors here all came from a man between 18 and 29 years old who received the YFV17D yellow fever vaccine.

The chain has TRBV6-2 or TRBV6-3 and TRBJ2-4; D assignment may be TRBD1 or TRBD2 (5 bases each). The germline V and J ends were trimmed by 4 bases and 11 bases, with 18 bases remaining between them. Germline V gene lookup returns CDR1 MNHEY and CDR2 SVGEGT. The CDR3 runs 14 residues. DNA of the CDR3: TGTGCCAGCAGTTCACGGACACCCGAGGGAGTTCAGTACTTC. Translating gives CASSSRTPEGVQYF.

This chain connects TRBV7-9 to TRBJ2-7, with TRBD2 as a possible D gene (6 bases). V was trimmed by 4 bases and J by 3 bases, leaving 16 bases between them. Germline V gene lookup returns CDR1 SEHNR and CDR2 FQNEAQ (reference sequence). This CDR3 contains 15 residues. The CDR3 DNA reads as TGTGCCAGCAGCTCCGATCGGGAGCAGCGCTACGAGCAGTACTTC. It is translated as CASSSDREQRYEQYF.

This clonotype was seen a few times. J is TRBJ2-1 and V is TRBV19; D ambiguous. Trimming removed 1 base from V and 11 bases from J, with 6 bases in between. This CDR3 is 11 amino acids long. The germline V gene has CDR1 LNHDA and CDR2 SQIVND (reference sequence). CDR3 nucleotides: TGTGCCAGTAGTATAGCCGACCAGCAGTTCTTC. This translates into CASSIADQQFF.

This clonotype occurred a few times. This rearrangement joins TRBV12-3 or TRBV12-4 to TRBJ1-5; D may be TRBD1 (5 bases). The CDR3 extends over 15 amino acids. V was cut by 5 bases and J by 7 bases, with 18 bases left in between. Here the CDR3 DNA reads TGTGCCAGCAGTCCGCAACAGGCCTCGGGACAGCCCCAGCATTTT. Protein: CASSPQQASGQPQHF.

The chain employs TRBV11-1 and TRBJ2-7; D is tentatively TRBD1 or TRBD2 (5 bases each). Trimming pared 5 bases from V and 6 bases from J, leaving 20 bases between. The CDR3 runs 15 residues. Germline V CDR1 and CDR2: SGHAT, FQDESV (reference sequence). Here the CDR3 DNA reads TGTGCCAGCAGCGCCCCCGGGACCAGCACACCCGAGCAGTACTTC. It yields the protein CASSAPGTSTPEQYF.

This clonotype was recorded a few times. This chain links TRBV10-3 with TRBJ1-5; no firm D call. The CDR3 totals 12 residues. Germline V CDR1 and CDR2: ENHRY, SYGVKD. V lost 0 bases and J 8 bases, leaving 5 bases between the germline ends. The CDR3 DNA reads TGTGCCATCAGTGAGTCGGTTGAGCCCCAGCATTTT. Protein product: CAISESVEPQHF.

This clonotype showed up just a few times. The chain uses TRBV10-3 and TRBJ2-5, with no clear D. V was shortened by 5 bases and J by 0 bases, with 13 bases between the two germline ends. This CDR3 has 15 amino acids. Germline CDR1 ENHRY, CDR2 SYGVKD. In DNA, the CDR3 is TGTGCCATCAGTAGGGTTGAGGCAAACCAAGAGACCCAGTACTTC. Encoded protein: CAISRVEANQETQYF.

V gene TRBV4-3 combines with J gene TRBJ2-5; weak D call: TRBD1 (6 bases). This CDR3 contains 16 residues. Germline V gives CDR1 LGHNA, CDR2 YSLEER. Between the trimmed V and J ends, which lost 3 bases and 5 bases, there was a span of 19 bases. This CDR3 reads CASSQHPSGDWETQYF. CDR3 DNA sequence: TGCGCCAGCAGCCAGCACCCCTCAGGGGATTGGGAGACCCAGTACTTC.

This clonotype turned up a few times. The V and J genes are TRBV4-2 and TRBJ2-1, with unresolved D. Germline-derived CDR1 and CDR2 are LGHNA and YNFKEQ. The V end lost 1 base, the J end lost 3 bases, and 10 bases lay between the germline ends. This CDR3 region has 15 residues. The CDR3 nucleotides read TGTGCCAGCAGCCAAGGAATAGCTCTCTACAATGAGCAGTTCTTC. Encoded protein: CASSQGIALYNEQFF.

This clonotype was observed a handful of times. The CDR3 DNA follows: TGTGCCAGCAGCCCCGGACCGGCTGAGCAGTTCTTC. It translates to CASSPGPAEQFF. The chain is built from TRBV5-4 and TRBJ2-1; D is ambiguous. Trimming removed 4 bases from V and 9 bases from J, with 11 bases in between. This CDR3 has 12 amino acids. CDR1 SGHNT and CDR2 YYREEE come from the germline V gene (reference sequence).